This T cell receptor beta chain was retrieved from a study of regulatory T cells in long-lasting Graves disease. Deletions cut 1 base from V and 4 bases from J, with 7 bases between. The CDR3 is 13 amino acids. There are a few counts of this clonotype. The sample's time point: persistent/refractory GD, antithyroid drugs over 5 years with positive TRAb. Generation of the TCR library employed RNA extracted from PBMCs. Libraries of TCR beta came from iRepertoire HTBI primers plus Arm-PCR of CDR3 regions. TCRdb passed the multiplex PCR reads through MiXCR, listing each CDR3 protein once. The repertoire has about 660,000 distinct CDR3 sequences, around 30% of them found once; the top ten carry 40% to 50%.

The rearrangement uses TRBV12-3 or TRBV12-4 and TRBJ1-2; D is unresolved. The clonotype was recovered from a female donor with Graves disease. This material consisted of peripheral blood mononuclear cells (PBMCs), taken when the disease was refractory, from a patient treated with antithyroid drugs. CDR3 in amino acids: CASSLVSSYGYTF. The CDR3 bases are TGTGCCAGCAGTTTAGTGTCCTCCTATGGCTACACCTTC.